This T cell receptor beta chain appears in the sequencing data of a study of CD8 T cells in ankylosing spondylitis. There are a few counts of this clonotype. No antigen is known for it. Study-wide results and limits: In synovial fluid and blood from reactive arthritis, some motif variants were previously reported. Matched synovial fluid from ankylosing spondylitis patients was reported to be enriched for disease-linked clones. Characteristic of ankylosing spondylitis blood, it appeared, was a TCR beta motif comprising fewer than 10 highly homologous variants.

Quantitative 5'-RACE with molecular barcodes was used to make the TCR beta libraries. MiXCR was run by TCRdb on the 5' RACE reads, yielding one entry per CDR3 protein. The sample shows about 300,000 distinct CDR3 sequences, less than 25% of them seen only once. V dropped 6 bases and J dropped 5; count of bases not matched to a gene: 10. CDR3 length: 16 amino acids. Germline-derived CDR1 and CDR2 are SGHTA and FQGNSA. The receptor's source is a female donor with ankylosing spondylitis or in good health (not recorded which). The chain recombines TRBV7-2 with TRBJ2-7, with 13 bases aligning to TRBD2. The source material was blood, either unsorted or a sorted T cell fraction (not recorded which). In nucleotides, the CDR3 is TGTGCCAGCAGACTTAGCGGGACTAGCGGGAAAGACGAGCAGTACTTC. Amino acid sequence: CASRLSGTSGKDEQYF.